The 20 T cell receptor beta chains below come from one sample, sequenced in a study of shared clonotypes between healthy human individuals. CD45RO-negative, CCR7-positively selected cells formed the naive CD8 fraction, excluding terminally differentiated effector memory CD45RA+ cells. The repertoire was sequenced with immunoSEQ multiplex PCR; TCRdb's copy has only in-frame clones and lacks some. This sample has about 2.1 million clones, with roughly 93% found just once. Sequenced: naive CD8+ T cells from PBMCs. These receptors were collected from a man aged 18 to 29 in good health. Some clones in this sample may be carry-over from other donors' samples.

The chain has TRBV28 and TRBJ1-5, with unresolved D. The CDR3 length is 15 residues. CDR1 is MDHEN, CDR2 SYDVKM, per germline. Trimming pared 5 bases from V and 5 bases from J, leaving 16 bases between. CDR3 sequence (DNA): TGTGCCAGCAGTCGCGAAGCGCGGAGGGATCAGCCCCAGCATTTT. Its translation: CASSREARRDQPQHF.

The chain's CDR3 is CASSQETGLGGHSPLHF. CDR3 bases: TGCGCCAGCAGCCAAGAGACAGGACTTGGCGGTCATTCACCCCTCCACTTT. The genes are TRBV4-1 and TRBJ1-6; the D gene is possibly TRBD1 (6 bases). CDR1 and CDR2 from the germline V gene are MGHRA and YSYEKL. Deletions cut 0 bases from V and 8 bases from J, with 17 bases between. The length of the CDR3 is 17 residues.

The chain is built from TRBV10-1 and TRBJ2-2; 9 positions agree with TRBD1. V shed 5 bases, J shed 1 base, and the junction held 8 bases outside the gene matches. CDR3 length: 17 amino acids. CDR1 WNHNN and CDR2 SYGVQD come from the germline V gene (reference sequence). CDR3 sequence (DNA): TGCGCCAGCAGTCCTGGACAGGGGCCTTTGAACACCGGGGAGCTGTTTTTT. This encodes CASSPGQGPLNTGELFF.

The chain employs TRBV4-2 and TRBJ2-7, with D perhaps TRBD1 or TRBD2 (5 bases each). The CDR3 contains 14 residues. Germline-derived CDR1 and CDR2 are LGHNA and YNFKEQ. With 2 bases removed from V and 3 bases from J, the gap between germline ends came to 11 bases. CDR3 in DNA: TGTGCCAGCAGCCAAATTGGGACCAACTACGAGCAGTACTTC. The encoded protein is CASSQIGTNYEQYF.

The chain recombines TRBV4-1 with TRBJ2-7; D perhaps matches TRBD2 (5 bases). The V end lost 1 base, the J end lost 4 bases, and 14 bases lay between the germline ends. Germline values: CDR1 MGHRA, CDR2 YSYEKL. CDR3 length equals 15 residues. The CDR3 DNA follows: TGCGCCAGCAGCCAAGTTCTAGCCAGTAGGTACGAGCAGTACTTC. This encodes CASSQVLASRYEQYF.

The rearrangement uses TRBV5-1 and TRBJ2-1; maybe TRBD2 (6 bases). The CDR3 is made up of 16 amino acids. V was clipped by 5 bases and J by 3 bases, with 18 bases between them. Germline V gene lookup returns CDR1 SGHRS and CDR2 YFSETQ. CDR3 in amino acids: CASRPPGLGVYNEQFF. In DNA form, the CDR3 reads TGCGCCAGCAGACCCCCGGGACTGGGAGTCTACAATGAGCAGTTCTTC.

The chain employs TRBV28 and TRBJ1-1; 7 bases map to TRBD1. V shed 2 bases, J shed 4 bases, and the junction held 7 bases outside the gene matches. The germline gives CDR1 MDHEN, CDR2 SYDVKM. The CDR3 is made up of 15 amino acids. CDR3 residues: CASSLEGDSPTEAFF. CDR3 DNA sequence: TGTGCCAGCAGTTTAGAGGGGGACAGTCCCACTGAAGCTTTCTTT.

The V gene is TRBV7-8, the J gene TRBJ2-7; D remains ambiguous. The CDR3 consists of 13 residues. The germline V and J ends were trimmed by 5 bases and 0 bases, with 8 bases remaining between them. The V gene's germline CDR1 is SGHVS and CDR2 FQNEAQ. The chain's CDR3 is CASSATLSYEQYF. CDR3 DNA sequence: TGTGCCAGCAGCGCGACTCTCTCCTACGAGCAGTACTTC.

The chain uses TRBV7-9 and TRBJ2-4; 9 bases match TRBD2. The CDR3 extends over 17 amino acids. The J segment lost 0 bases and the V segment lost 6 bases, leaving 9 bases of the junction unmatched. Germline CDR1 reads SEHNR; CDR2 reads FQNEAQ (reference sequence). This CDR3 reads CASSTNSGSSAKNIQYF. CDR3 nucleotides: TGTGCCAGCAGTACTAATAGCGGGAGCTCAGCCAAAAACATTCAGTACTTC.

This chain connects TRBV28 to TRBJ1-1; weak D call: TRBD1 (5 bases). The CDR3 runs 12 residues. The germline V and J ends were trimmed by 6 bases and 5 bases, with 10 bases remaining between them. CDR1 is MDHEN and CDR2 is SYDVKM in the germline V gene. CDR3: CASSRGATEAFF. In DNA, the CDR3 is TGTGCCAGCAGCAGAGGGGCGACTGAAGCTTTCTTT.

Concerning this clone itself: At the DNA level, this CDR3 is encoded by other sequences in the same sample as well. The CDR3 DNA is TGTGCCAGCAGTCCCGGACAGGGGGGTACCTACAATGAGCAGTTCTTC. Translation: CASSPGQGGTYNEQFF. The chain is built from TRBV7-9 and TRBJ2-1, with TRBD1 matching 10 bases. This CDR3 spans 16 amino acids. Germline CDR1 and CDR2: SEHNR and FQNEAQ (reference sequence). J gave up 2 bases and V 6 bases, and 7 bases lay outside the gene matches.

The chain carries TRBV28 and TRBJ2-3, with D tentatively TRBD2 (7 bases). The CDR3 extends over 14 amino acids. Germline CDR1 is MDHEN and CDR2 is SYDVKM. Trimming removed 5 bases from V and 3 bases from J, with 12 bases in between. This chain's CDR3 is CASSGGGDTDTQYF. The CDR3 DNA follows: TGTGCCAGCAGTGGCGGGGGCGATACAGATACGCAGTATTTT.

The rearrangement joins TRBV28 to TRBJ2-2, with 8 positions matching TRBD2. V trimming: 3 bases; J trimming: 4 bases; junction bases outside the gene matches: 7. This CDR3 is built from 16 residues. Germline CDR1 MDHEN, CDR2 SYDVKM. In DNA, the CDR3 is TGTGCCAGCAGTTTCGCGGGAGGTACAAGCACCGGGGAGCTGTTTTTT. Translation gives CASSFAGGTSTGELFF.

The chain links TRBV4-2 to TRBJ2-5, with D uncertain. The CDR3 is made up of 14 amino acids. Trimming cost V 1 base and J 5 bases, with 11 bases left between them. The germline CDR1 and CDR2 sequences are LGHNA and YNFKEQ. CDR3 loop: CASSQGYNGETQYF. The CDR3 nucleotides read TGTGCCAGCAGCCAAGGTTATAATGGGGAGACCCAGTACTTC.

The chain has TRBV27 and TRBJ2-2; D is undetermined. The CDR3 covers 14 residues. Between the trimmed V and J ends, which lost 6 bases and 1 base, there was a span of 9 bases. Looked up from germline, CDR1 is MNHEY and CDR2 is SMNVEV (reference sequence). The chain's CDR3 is CASRPRGNTGELFF. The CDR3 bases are TGTGCCAGCAGGCCCCGAGGGAACACCGGGGAGCTGTTTTTT.

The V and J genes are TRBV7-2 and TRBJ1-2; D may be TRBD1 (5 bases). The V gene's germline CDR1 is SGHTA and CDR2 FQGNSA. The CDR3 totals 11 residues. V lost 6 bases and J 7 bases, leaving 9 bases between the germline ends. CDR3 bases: TGTGCCAGCAGGGCAACAGGTGGCTACACCTTC. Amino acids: CASRATGGYTF. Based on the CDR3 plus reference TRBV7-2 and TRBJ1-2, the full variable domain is GAGVSQSPSNKVTEKGKDVELRCDPISGHTALYWYRQSLGQGLEFLIYFQGNSAPDKSGLPSDRFSAERTGGSVSTLTIQRTQQEDSAVYLCASRATGGYTFGSGTRLTVV.

The DNA for the CDR3 is TGTGCCAGCAGCCTCTGGTTGGATACGCAGTATTTT. Translation: CASSLWLDTQYF. The chain employs TRBV9 and TRBJ2-3; D is uncertain. This CDR3 has 12 amino acids. Deletions cut 4 bases from V and 6 bases from J, with 9 bases between. Germline V gene lookup returns CDR1 SGDLS and CDR2 YYNGEE.

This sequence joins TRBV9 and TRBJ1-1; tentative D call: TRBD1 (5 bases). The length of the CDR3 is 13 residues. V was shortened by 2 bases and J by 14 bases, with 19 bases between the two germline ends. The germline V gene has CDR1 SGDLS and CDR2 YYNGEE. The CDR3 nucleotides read TGTGCCAGCAGCGTTTCATGGGGACCGCCCGAATTCTTT. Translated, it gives CASSVSWGPPEFF.

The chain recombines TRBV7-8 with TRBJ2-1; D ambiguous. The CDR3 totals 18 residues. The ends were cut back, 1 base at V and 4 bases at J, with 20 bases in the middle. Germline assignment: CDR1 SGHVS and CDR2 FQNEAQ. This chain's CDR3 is CASSLGVPTEFEYNEQFF. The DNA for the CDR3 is TGTGCCAGCAGCTTAGGGGTACCGACGGAGTTTGAGTACAATGAGCAGTTCTTC.

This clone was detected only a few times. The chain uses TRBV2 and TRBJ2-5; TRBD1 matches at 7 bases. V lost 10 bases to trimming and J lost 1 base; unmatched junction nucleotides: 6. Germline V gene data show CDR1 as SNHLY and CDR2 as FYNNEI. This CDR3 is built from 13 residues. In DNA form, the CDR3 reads TGTGCCACCGGGACAGCCATCCAAGAGACCCAGTACTTC. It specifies CATGTAIQETQYF.